This is a list of T cell receptor beta chains from one sample in a study of T cell responses to AZD1222 COVID-19 vaccine. TCRdb keeps only in-frame clones here, not all; method: immunoSEQ multiplex PCR. Among roughly 80,000 clones listed, just under 90% were seen once. Sequencing was performed on peripheral blood, taken on day 0 of AZD1222 vaccination. The receptors stem from an adult in good health. Both conserved end residues are part of each CDR3. A D gene is named only where the DNA matches it firmly. Expanded clones are given a class, and other clones once, few, many or no size at all.

- TRBJ2-5 TRBD1 TRBV5-1 13 TGCGCCAGCAGGCCGGACAGGGAGAAGACCCAGTACTTC CASRPDREKTQYF
- TRBJ1-1 - TRBV12-5 12 TGTGCTAGTGGATATGCGAACACTGAAGCTTTCTTT CASGYANTEAFF
- TRBJ1-2 TRBD1 TRBV5-6 15 TGTGCCAGCAGCTGGGCCGGGACAGTCTTATATGGCTACACCTTC CASSWAGTVLYGYTF
- TRBJ2-7 - TRBV7-2 12 TGTGCCAGCAGCTTAAGAAGCTACGAGCAGTACTTC CASSLRSYEQYF
- TRBJ2-3 - TRBV7-3 17 TGTGCCAGCAGCTTAACTGGGTTTGGCGGCGGGGCAGATACGCAGTATTTT CASSLTGFGGGADTQYF
few TRBJ1-2 - TRBV11-2 12 TGTGCCAGCAGCTTATCATCCTATGGCTACACCTTC CASSLSSYGYTF
- TRBJ1-6 - TRBV5-4 16 TGTGCCAGCAGCTTGGGCACAGGGAGGAATGTATCACCCCTCCACTTT CASSLGTGRNVSPLHF
- TRBJ1-1 TRBD1 TRBV18 15 TGTGCCAGCTCACAGCAGGGGGAACTGAACACTGAAGCTTTCTTT CASSQQGELNTEAFF
- TRBJ1-3 - TRBV6-5 15 TGTGCCAGCAGTTACACGAAGATCTCTGGAAACACCATATATTTT CASSYTKISGNTIYF
- TRBJ2-2 - TRBV2 14 TGTGCCACCCCCTCGTCCAGCTACACCGGGGAGCTGTTTTTT CATPSSSYTGELFF
- TRBJ1-2 - TRBV2 13 TGTGCCAGCAGTGATTCATGGAACTATGGCTACACCTTC CASSDSWNYGYTF
- TRBJ1-5 TRBD1 TRBV6-5 13 TGTGCCAGCAGTACAGGGGCTTACCAGCCCCAGCATTTT CASSTGAYQPQHF
- TRBJ2-7 - TRBV7-2 12 TGTGCCAGCAGCTTAGACGTTGGCGAGCAGTACTTC CASSLDVGEQYF
- TRBJ1-4 - TRBV28 18 TGTGCCAGCAGTTTGTTTCCGATCTGGTCGAGCAAGATGGGAAAACTGTTTTTT CASSLFPIWSSKMGKLFF
- TRBJ1-1 - TRBV11-2 14 TGTGCCAGCAGCTTATACGCGGGGTGGACTGAAGCTTTCTTT CASSLYAGWTEAFF
few TRBJ1-4 - TRBV10-2 14 TGCGCCAGCAGACAGGGAGATACTAATGAAAAACTGTTTTTT CASRQGDTNEKLFF
few TRBJ2-5 - TRBV6-5 12 TGTGCCAGCGGCCCTACCCAAGAGACCCAGTACTTC CASGPTQETQYF
- TRBJ1-5 - TRBV4-1 18 TGCGCCAGCAGCCAAGATTTTTCCGTTGGGAGTAGCAATCAGCCCCAGCATTTT CASSQDFSVGSSNQPQHF
- TRBJ2-2 - TRBV7-9 16 TGTGCCAGCAGCTCCCGCCCGGACCCGAACACCGGGGAGCTGTTTTTT CASSSRPDPNTGELFF
- TRBJ2-1 TRBD2 TRBV27 15 TGTGCCAGCAGTCGGACTAGCGGGGGGGCTCGGGAGCAGTTCTTC CASSRTSGGAREQFF
- TRBJ1-2 - TRBV27 15 TGTGCCAGCAGTTTCGGCCCCCGGATTCCTTATGGCTACACCTTC CASSFGPRIPYGYTF
once TRBJ1-1 - TRBV5-1 14 TGCGCCAGCAGCCCCGTTACAGGGCCCACTGAAGCTTTCTTT CASSPVTGPTEAFF
- TRBJ1-3 - TRBV28 14 TGTGCCAGCAGAACGACCGGGCAGGGAAACACCATATATTTT CASRTTGQGNTIYF
- TRBJ1-2 TRBD1 TRBV6-5 14 TGTGCCAGCAGTTACGAACAGGGGGTTTATGGCTACACCTTC CASSYEQGVYGYTF
- TRBJ1-5 - TRBV27 16 TGTGCCAGCAGTTTAGGAGGGATCTGGCAGGATCAGCCCCAGCATTTT CASSLGGIWQDQPQHF
- TRBJ1-2 - TRBV10-3 12 TGTGCCATCAGTCGCGAGACTTATGGCTACACCTTC CAISRETYGYTF
- TRBJ1-3 - TRBV4-2 16 TGTGCCAGCAGCCAAGCGGCTAGAGGTAATGGAAACACCATATATTTT CASSQAARGNGNTIYF
- TRBJ1-3 - TRBV9 12 TGTGCCAGCAGCGTCTCTGGAAACACCATATATTTT CASSVSGNTIYF
once TRBJ1-3 - TRBV2 12 TGTGCCGCCGGAAGCTCTGGAAACACCATATATTTT CAAGSSGNTIYF
- TRBJ1-1 - TRBV28 14 TGTGCCAGCATCATGGGGGGGGCTTACACTGAAGCTTTCTTT CASIMGGAYTEAFF
- TRBJ2-2 - TRBV5-1 15 TGCGCCAGCAGCTTTGGACAGAGGGGGACCGGGGAGCTGTTTTTT CASSFGQRGTGELFF
- TRBJ2-3 TRBD2 TRBV28 14 TGTGCCAGCAGCTTAGCGGGGGGCCTGTATACGCAGTATTTT CASSLAGGLYTQYF
- TRBJ1-1 - TRBV10-3 13 TGTGCCATCACCAACAGGGTAGACACTGAAGCTTTCTTT CAITNRVDTEAFF
- TRBJ2-2 TRBD1 TRBV9 14 TGTGCCAGCAGCGCAGAACAGGGGGTCGGGGAGCTGTTTTTT CASSAEQGVGELFF
- TRBJ2-7 TRBD2 TRBV7-2 15 TGTGCCAGCAGAAGTCGAGCGGGAGGTTCCTACGAGCAGTACTTC CASRSRAGGSYEQYF
- TRBJ1-4 TRBD1 TRBV7-9 14 TGTGCCAGCAGCTCCAGGGGGACTAATGAAAAACTGTTTTTT CASSSRGTNEKLFF
- TRBJ2-7 TRBD1 TRBV29-1 13 TGCAGCGTTGAGGGACAGGGGGCCTACGAGCAGTACTTC CSVEGQGAYEQYF
- TRBJ1-2 - TRBV7-9 15 TGTGCCAGCAGCTTAACGGGGCAGACGAACTATGGCTACACCTTC CASSLTGQTNYGYTF
- TRBJ2-1 TRBD1 TRBV6-5 15 TGTGCCAGCAGTTACTCCGGGACAGGTTACAATGAGCAGTTCTTC CASSYSGTGYNEQFF
- TRBJ1-3 - TRBV2 14 TGTGCCAGCAGTGAAGCGCTTCCCCGAAACACCATATATTTT CASSEALPRNTIYF
- TRBJ2-1 - TRBV4-2 13 TGTGCCAGCAGCCAAAAAGACGGCAATGAGCAGTTCTTC CASSQKDGNEQFF
- TRBJ2-3 - TRBV6-5 14 TGTGCCAGCAGTATTGGGCATAGCACAGATACGCAGTATTTT CASSIGHSTDTQYF
- TRBJ1-1 - TRBV11-2 14 TGTGCCACCCACCCCGGGACACCGAACACTGAAGCTTTCTTT CATHPGTPNTEAFF
once TRBJ1-4 - TRBV4-1 14 TGCGCCAGCAGCTTTGAACAGGGAAAGGAAAAACTGTTTTTT CASSFEQGKEKLFF
- TRBJ2-2 TRBD1 TRBV6-5 15 TGTGCCAGCAGGGCCGGGACAGGGCTTTCCGGGGAGCTGTTTTTT CASRAGTGLSGELFF
- TRBJ2-7 TRBD1 TRBV4-2 15 TGTGCCAGCAGCCAAGGGGACAGGGGGGACGACGAGCAGTACTTC CASSQGDRGDDEQYF